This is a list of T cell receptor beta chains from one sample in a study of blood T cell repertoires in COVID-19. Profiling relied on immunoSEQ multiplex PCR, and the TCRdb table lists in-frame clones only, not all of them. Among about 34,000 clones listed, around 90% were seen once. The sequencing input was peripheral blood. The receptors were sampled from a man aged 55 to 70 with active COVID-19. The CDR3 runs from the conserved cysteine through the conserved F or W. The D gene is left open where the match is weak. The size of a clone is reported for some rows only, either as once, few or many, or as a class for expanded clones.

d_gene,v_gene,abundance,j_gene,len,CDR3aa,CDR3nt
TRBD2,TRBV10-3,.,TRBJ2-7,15,CAISEGAGERYEQYF,TGTGCCATCAGTGAGGGGGCGGGAGAACGGTACGAGCAGTACTTC
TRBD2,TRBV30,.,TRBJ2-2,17,CAWRAGLAGLSPGELFF,TGTGCCTGGAGAGCCGGACTAGCGGGACTTTCTCCCGGGGAGCTGTTTTTT
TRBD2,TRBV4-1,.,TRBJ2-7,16,CASSQDGSGRGYEQYF,TGCGCCAGCAGCCAAGATGGGAGCGGGAGGGGCTACGAGCAGTACTTC
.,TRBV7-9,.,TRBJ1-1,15,CASSLGDNLNTEAFF,TGTGCCAGCAGCTTAGGGGACAATTTGAACACTGAAGCTTTCTTT
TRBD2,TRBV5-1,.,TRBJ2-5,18,CASSSMKGLAGVGETQYF,TGCGCCAGCAGCTCGATGAAGGGACTAGCGGGAGTTGGAGAGACCCAGTACTTC
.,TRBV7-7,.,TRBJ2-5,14,CASSSGGTPETQYF,TGTGCTAGCAGCTCGGGGGGCACACCGGAGACCCAGTACTTC
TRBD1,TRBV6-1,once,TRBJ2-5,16,CASSETGTAKQETQYF,TGTGCCAGCAGTGAAACTGGGACAGCCAAACAAGAGACCCAGTACTTC
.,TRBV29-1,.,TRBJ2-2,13,CSVRAGQRRELFF,TGCAGCGTTCGGGCAGGGCAGCGTAGGGAGCTGTTTTTT
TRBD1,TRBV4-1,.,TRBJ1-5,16,CASSQYPGGYNQPQHF,TGCGCCAGCAGCCAATATCCAGGGGGCTACAATCAGCCCCAGCATTTT
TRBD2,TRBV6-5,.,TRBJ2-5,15,CASNHLGGSKETQYF,TGTGCCAGCAACCACCTGGGGGGGAGCAAAGAGACCCAGTACTTC
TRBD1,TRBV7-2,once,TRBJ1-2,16,CASSLVPGQTNYGYTF,TGTGCCAGCAGCTTGGTGCCGGGACAGACTAACTATGGCTACACCTTC
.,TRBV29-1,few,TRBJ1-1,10,CSGGTIEAFF,TGCAGCGGTGGGACAATTGAAGCTTTCTTT